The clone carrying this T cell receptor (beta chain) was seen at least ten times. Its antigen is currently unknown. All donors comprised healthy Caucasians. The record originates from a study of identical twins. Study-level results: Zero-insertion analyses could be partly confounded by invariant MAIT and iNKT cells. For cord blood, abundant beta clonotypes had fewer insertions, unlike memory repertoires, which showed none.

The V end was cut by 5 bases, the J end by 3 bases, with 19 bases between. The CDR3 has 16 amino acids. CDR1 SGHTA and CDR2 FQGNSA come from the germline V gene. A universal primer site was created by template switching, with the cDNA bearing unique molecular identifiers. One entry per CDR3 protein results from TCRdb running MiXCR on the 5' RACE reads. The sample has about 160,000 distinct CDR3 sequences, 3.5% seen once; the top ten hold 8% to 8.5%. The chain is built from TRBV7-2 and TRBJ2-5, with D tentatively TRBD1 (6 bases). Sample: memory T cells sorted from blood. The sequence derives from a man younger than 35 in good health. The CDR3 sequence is CASSKNWGRGKETQYF. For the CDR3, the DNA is TGTGCCAGCAGCAAAAATTGGGGGCGAGGAAAAGAGACCCAGTACTTC.